Below, one T cell receptor beta chain is given with its context. Its antigen is currently unknown. Naive CD8 cells, CD45RO-negative and positively selected for CCR7, excluded terminally differentiated effector memory CD45RA+ cells. The data stem from a study of shared clonotypes between healthy human individuals. Whole-study findings and limits: It was observed that 5% to 6.5% of naive CD4 clonotypes were shared across several donors. Measured sharing among donors was expected to vary with sequencing depth.

V lost 6 bases to trimming and J lost 7 bases, with 7 bases between them. The germline gives CDR1 MNHNS, CDR2 SASEGT. This CDR3 spans 10 amino acids. Running of the assay took place at deep level. The authors loaded around 190 ng DNA, 27,000 or so T cell genomes, into sorted-subset replicate PCRs. The assay was immunoSEQ multiplex PCR, and TCRdb's table has in-frame clones only and misses some. Counted here are under 700,000 clones, approximately 95% occurring once; the ten biggest clones make up over 0.1%. This TCR derives from a young woman in good health. The chain links TRBV6-1 to TRBJ2-7; tentative D call: TRBD2 (6 bases). The source material was naive CD8+ T cells sorted from blood. The CDR3 spells CASSAGEQYF. Written as DNA, the CDR3 is TGTGCCAGCAGCGCGGGGGAGCAGTACTTC.